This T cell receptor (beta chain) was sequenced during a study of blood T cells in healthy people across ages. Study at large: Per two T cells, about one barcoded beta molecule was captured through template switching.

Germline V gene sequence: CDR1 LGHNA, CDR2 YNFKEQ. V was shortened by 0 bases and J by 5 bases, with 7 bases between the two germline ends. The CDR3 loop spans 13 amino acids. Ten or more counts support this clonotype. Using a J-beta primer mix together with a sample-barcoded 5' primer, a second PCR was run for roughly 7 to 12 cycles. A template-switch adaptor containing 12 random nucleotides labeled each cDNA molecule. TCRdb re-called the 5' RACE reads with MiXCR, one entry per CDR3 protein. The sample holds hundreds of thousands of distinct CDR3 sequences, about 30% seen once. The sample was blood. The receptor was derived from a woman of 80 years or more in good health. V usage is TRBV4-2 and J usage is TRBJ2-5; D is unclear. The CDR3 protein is CASSQDIAETQYF. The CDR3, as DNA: TGTGCCAGCAGCCAAGATATAGCCGAGACCCAGTACTTC.